This T cell receptor (beta chain) was captured in a study of cytomegalovirus exposure and HLA in healthy donors. Overall study context: Researchers found that 81% of around 400 genotyped donors fell within the Caucasian-associated ancestry cluster. General study findings and limits: Within the data, a cluster of highly shared sequence variants was likely a sequencing artifact. Later on, a genetic analysis was performed. It linked a missense variant in DCLRE1C with V- and J-gene trimming of TCR beta.

The CDR3 has 14 amino acids. Germline CDR1 is SGHAT and CDR2 is FQNNGV. The V gene end was trimmed by 6 bases and the J gene end by 6 bases; junction bases not matched to a gene: 7. A multiplex PCR was run with 60 Vbeta primers and 13 Jbeta primers. Clones were read by immunoSEQ multiplex PCR, and TCRdb kept only the in-frame ones, dropping some. Here the sample spans 85,000 to 120,000 clones, under 80% being singletons. Samples came from healthy bone marrow donors. Turning to this clone: Its specificity is unknown.

Material: PBMCs. The source is a woman aged 50 to 60 in good health and CMV-seropositive. V is TRBV11-2 and J is TRBJ2-7; 11 nucleotides match TRBD1. The CDR3 spells CASRSWTGGGEQYF. The CDR3 coding sequence is TGTGCCAGCAGATCTTGGACAGGGGGCGGCGAGCAGTACTTC.